The rows below give T cell receptor beta chains drawn from one sample of a study of beta chain features in type 1 diabetes. TCRdb keeps only in-frame clones here, not all; method: immunoSEQ multiplex PCR. Of just over 450,000 clones listed, approximately 30% were seen once; the top ten hold about 0.06%. Material for sequencing was naive CD4+ T cells from blood. The receptors shown here come from a man between 18 and 35 years old in good health. Each CDR3 is given with its conserved first and last residue. Each record gives: V gene, J gene, clone size, D gene, CDR3 DNA, CDR3 protein. A D gene is named only where the DNA matches it firmly. For some rows the clone size is stated as once, few or many, or as a class when expanded; others skip it.

V: TRBV5-1
J: TRBJ2-3
size: -
D: -
DNA: TGCGCCAGCAGCTCCCGGGACGGAGTCACAGATACGCAGTATTTT
CDR3: CASSSRDGVTDTQYF

V: TRBV18
J: TRBJ2-7
size: few
D: TRBD1
DNA: TGTGCCAGCTCACCGGACAGGGGAGGCGAGCAGTACTTC
CDR3: CASSPDRGGEQYF

V: TRBV9
J: TRBJ1-5
size: -
D: -
DNA: TGTGCCAGCAGCGCAAAAACAAAGTATAGCAATCAGCCCCAGCATTTT
CDR3: CASSAKTKYSNQPQHF

V: TRBV7-9
J: TRBJ2-2
size: few
D: -
DNA: TGTGCCAGCAGCCGAGGAGGCACCGGGGAGCTGTTTTTT
CDR3: CASSRGGTGELFF

V: TRBV2
J: TRBJ2-7
size: few
D: -
DNA: TGTGCCAGCAGCGGGACTTCCAGCTCCTACGAGCAGTACTTC
CDR3: CASSGTSSSYEQYF

V: TRBV29-1
J: TRBJ2-5
size: -
D: TRBD2
DNA: TGCAGCGTCGATGGACTAGCCGGAGAGACCCAGTACTTC
CDR3: CSVDGLAGETQYF

V: TRBV29-1
J: TRBJ2-1
size: few
D: TRBD2
DNA: TGCAGCGTAGCCTTAGCGGGAGCGGGCAATGAGCAGTTCTTC
CDR3: CSVALAGAGNEQFF

V: TRBV5-1
J: TRBJ2-6
size: -
D: -
DNA: TGCGCCAGCAGCTTGGTTGGGGCCAACGTCCTGACTTTC
CDR3: CASSLVGANVLTF

V: TRBV20-1
J: TRBJ1-4
size: few
D: -
DNA: TGCAGTGCTACGATGATCGAAAAACTGTTTTTT
CDR3: CSATMIEKLFF

V: TRBV5-4
J: TRBJ2-7
size: few
D: TRBD2
DNA: TGTGCCAGCAGATACGGACTAGCGGACTACGAGCAGTACTTC
CDR3: CASRYGLADYEQYF

V: TRBV29-1
J: TRBJ2-6
size: -
D: -
DNA: TGCAGCGTGGAAGGATTGTCTGGGGCCAACGTCCTGACTTTC
CDR3: CSVEGLSGANVLTF

V: TRBV6-1
J: TRBJ2-2
size: -
D: TRBD2
DNA: TGTGCCAGCAGAACTAGCGGGGCGAACACCGGGGAGCTGTTTTTT
CDR3: CASRTSGANTGELFF

V: TRBV11-1
J: TRBJ2-3
size: -
D: -
DNA: TGTGCCAGCAGCTGGGGCGCAGATACGCAGTATTTT
CDR3: CASSWGADTQYF

V: TRBV14
J: TRBJ2-1
size: few
D: TRBD2
DNA: TGTGCCAGCAGCCCTTTAGCGGGAGGGCCTAATGAGCAGTTCTTC
CDR3: CASSPLAGGPNEQFF

V: TRBV4-1
J: TRBJ2-3
size: few
D: -
DNA: TGCGCCAGCAGCCACTTTGAGACAGATACGCAGTATTTT
CDR3: CASSHFETDTQYF

V: TRBV15
J: TRBJ2-5
size: -
D: -
DNA: TGTGCCACCAGCAGAGATTGGGCAGCGGAGACCCAGTACTTC
CDR3: CATSRDWAAETQYF

V: TRBV19
J: TRBJ2-7
size: -
D: TRBD1
DNA: TGTGCCAGTAGTTTGGGACAGGGGGCTTACGAGCAGTACTTC
CDR3: CASSLGQGAYEQYF

V: TRBV7-2
J: TRBJ2-1
size: few
D: TRBD2
DNA: TGTGCCAGCAGCTTAGCGCGACTAGCGGGGTTCAATGAGCAGTTCTTC
CDR3: CASSLARLAGFNEQFF

V: TRBV30
J: TRBJ1-3
size: few
D: -
DNA: TGTGCCTGGACCAACAGACCCGGGCGCTCTGGAAACACCATATATTTT
CDR3: CAWTNRPGRSGNTIYF